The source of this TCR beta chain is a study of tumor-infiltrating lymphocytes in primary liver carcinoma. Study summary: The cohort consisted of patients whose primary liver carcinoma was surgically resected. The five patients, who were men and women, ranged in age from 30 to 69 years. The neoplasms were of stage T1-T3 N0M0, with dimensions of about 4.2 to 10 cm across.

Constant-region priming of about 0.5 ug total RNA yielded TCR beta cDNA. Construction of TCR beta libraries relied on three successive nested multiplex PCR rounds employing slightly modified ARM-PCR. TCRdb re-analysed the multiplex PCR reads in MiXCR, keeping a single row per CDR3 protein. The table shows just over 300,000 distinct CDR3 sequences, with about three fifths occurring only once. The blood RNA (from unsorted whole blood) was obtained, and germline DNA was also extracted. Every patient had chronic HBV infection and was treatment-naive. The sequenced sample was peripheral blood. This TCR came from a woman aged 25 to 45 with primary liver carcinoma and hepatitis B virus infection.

The CDR3, as DNA: TGTGCCAGCAGCTTAACGACTAGGGGAGGCGATGAGCAGTTCTTC. This translates into CASSLTTRGGDEQFF. V gene TRBV7-3 combines with J gene TRBJ2-1, with D perhaps TRBD2 (6 bases). This CDR3 has 15 residues. Germline V gene data show CDR1 as SGHTA and CDR2 as FQGTGA. Trimming removed 0 bases from V and 8 bases from J, with 14 bases in between.